This is a list of T cell receptor beta chains from one sample in a study of shared clonotypes between healthy human individuals. The data were produced by immunoSEQ multiplex PCR, yet TCRdb's version contains in-frame clones alone and is incomplete. Altogether hundreds of thousands of clones are present, roughly 95% being singletons, with the ten largest covering about 0.11%. The source material was naive CD8+ T cells sorted from blood. The receptors here all came from a woman aged 25 to 39 in good health. CDR3s include the opening cysteine and the closing phenylalanine or tryptophan. A D gene is named only where the DNA matches it firmly. Some rows have no size entry. The others give once, few or many, or a class for an expanded clone.

V	J	size	D	DNA	CDR3
TRBV19	TRBJ1-1	-	-	TGTGCCAGTAGTATGGGAGGGAACACTGAAGCTTTCTTT	CASSMGGNTEAFF
TRBV29-1	TRBJ2-1	-	-	TGCAGCGTTGTTCGGGGTGACAGGTCCTACAATGAGCAGTTCTTC	CSVVRGDRSYNEQFF
TRBV27	TRBJ2-6	-	-	TGTGCCAGCAGTTCCCAGGGATCTGGGGCCAACGTCCTGACTTTC	CASSSQGSGANVLTF
TRBV10-3	TRBJ2-7	-	-	TGTGCCATCAGTGAGGGGACCGACTACGAGCAGTACTTC	CAISEGTDYEQYF
TRBV6-5	TRBJ2-7	-	TRBD2	TGTGCCAGCAGTTACGGGGGGACTAGCGGGATCTACGAGCAGTACTTC	CASSYGGTSGIYEQYF
TRBV7-9	TRBJ1-2	-	-	TGTGCCAGCAGCTTGATAAATAACTATGGCTACACCTTC	CASSLINNYGYTF
TRBV27	TRBJ2-7	-	-	TGTGCCAGCACCTTGCGACAGGGAGGCACCTACGAGCAGTACTTC	CASTLRQGGTYEQYF
TRBV28	TRBJ2-1	-	-	TGTGCCAGCAGTTTCCCGGGGGAGCAGTTCTTC	CASSFPGEQFF
TRBV13	TRBJ1-2	once	-	TGTGCCAGCAGCTTAGCCGGGACGTCGAGGGAGGGCTACACCTTC	CASSLAGTSREGYTF
TRBV27	TRBJ2-7	-	-	TGTGCCAGCAGTTTATCCGACGGTTACGAGCAGTACTTC	CASSLSDGYEQYF
TRBV7-9	TRBJ2-7	-	-	TGTGCCAGCAGCCAAGCGGGACATACCTACGAGCAGTACTTC	CASSQAGHTYEQYF
TRBV2	TRBJ1-4	-	-	TGTGCCAGCAGTCCTGATCGCGCCCCTTATAATGAAAAACTGTTTTTT	CASSPDRAPYNEKLFF
TRBV11-2	TRBJ2-7	-	-	TGTGCCAGCAGCGACGGGACCTCCTACGAGCAGTACTTC	CASSDGTSYEQYF
TRBV6-4	TRBJ1-6	-	-	TGTGCCAGCAGTATCCGGGGGACTCAAGACTCCTATAATTCACCCCTCCACTTT	CASSIRGTQDSYNSPLHF
TRBV7-3	TRBJ2-3	once	-	TGTGCCAGCAGCCAGGCCTCGGGGAGCACAGATACGCAGTATTTT	CASSQASGSTDTQYF
TRBV6-1	TRBJ2-3	-	TRBD2	TGTGCCAGCAGTGGCTACTTAGCGGGAGTTAGCCCAGATACGCAGTATTTT	CASSGYLAGVSPDTQYF
TRBV28	TRBJ2-7	-	TRBD1	TGTGCCAGCAGTTTGCTGGGACAGAAACCGTACGAGCAGTACTTC	CASSLLGQKPYEQYF
TRBV30	TRBJ1-2	-	TRBD1	TGTGCCTGGAGTGTAGGACAGGGGGTCGGCTACACCTTC	CAWSVGQGVGYTF
TRBV14	TRBJ1-3	-	-	TGTGCCAGCAGCCAAGTTATCGACGGTCGGAACACCATATATTTT	CASSQVIDGRNTIYF
TRBV4-2	TRBJ2-7	-	-	TGTGCCAGCAGCCAAGATTTTCGCGAGCTTCCCTACGAGCAGTACTTC	CASSQDFRELPYEQYF
TRBV28	TRBJ1-1	-	-	TGTGCCAGCAGTTTAACCATGCAGAACACTGAAGCTTTCTTT	CASSLTMQNTEAFF
TRBV6-6	TRBJ2-7	few	-	TGTGCCAGCAGCACGGACAGGGCGGGAGTCTACGAGCAGTACTTC	CASSTDRAGVYEQYF
TRBV7-9	TRBJ1-4	-	-	TGTGCCAGCAGCCAGTCTCGATTTGCAACTAATGAAAAACTGTTTTTT	CASSQSRFATNEKLFF
TRBV28	TRBJ2-7	-	TRBD2	TGTGCCAGCAGCGGACTAGCGGGAGCGGATGACGAGCAGTACTTC	CASSGLAGADDEQYF
TRBV4-1	TRBJ2-1	-	-	TGCGCCAGCAGCCAACTTTACAATGAGCAGTTCTTC	CASSQLYNEQFF
TRBV5-6	TRBJ1-5	-	-	TGTGCCAGCAGCTTAATGACCGGGAACGGTCAGCCCCAGCATTTT	CASSLMTGNGQPQHF
TRBV28	TRBJ2-4	-	TRBD2	TGTGCCAGCAGTCGACTAGCGGGAGTAGTGGACATTCAGTACTTC	CASSRLAGVVDIQYF